This T cell receptor (beta chain) was sequenced in a study of control samples from healthy donors and cancer patients. Profiled with immunoSEQ multiplex PCR; TCRdb holds only in-frame clones, not every one. The repertoire holds approximately 190,000 clones, with about nine tenths as singletons. Germline assignment: CDR1 LGHDT and CDR2 YNNKEL (reference sequence). The CDR3 sequence is 17 residues long. Trimming took off 1 base at V and 7 bases at J, with 20 bases between the two ends. The sequenced sample was blood. This clonotype was sampled from a man aged 30 to 39 in good health. The rearrangement joins TRBV3-1 (or the pseudogene TRBV3-2) to TRBJ2-1; possibly TRBD1 or TRBD2 for D (7 bases each). For the CDR3, the DNA is TGTGCCAGCAGCCAAGTTTTGGGAGGGGGCGCGAGTAATGAGCAGTTCTTC. This gives the protein CASSQVLGGGASNEQFF.